This T cell receptor beta chain was obtained from a study of cytomegalovirus exposure and HLA in healthy donors. Study-wide results and caveats: Owing to their indistinguishability, certain V segments, notably TRBV6-2 and TRBV6-3, were excluded. A missense DCLRE1C variant was associated with V- and J-gene trimming of TCR beta chains in a later analysis, and an independent cohort replicated the association.

A multiplex PCR was run with 60 Vbeta primers and 13 Jbeta primers. The protocol was immunoSEQ multiplex PCR, while the TCRdb copy is restricted to in-frame clones and leaves out a portion. The sample has about 120,000 clones, around three quarters seen once. Germline assignment: CDR1 SSHAT and CDR2 FNYEAQ (reference sequence). CDR3 length: 16 residues. Comment on this clone: What it binds is not known. The junction shows a germline mismatch at one end, possibly a read error.

Sequenced input: PBMCs. The J gene is TRBJ2-5, the V gene TRBV7-7, with 15 positions matching TRBD2. This TCR was sampled from a man between 25 and 39 years old in good health and CMV-seropositive. The CDR3 reads CASSVAGLAGGETQYF. The DNA for the CDR3 is TGTGCTAGCAGTGTAGCCGGACTAGCGGGGGGGGAGACCCAGTACTTC. Full variable domain (rest looked up from reference TRBV7-7 and TRBJ2-5): GAGVSQSPRYKVTKRGQDVTLRCDPISSHATLYWYQQALGQGPEFLTYFNYEAQPDKSGLPSDRFSAERPEGSISTLTIQRTEQRDSAMYRCASSVAGLAGGETQYFGPGTRLLVL.